This T cell receptor beta chain was sequenced in a study of blood T cell repertoires in COVID-19. Assay: immunoSEQ multiplex PCR; the TCRdb copy retains only in-frame clones and omits some. The sample includes around 320,000 clones, 75% to 85% of them seen just once. The TCR was taken from a human donor in a cohort sampled during active COVID-19. Input material: peripheral blood.

CDR3 in amino acids: CASSPYRGELFF. The CDR3 DNA is TGTGCCAGCAGTCCGTACAGGGGGGAACTGTTTTTT. V gene TRBV6-5 combines with J gene TRBJ1-4; 8 positions match TRBD1. The length of the CDR3 is 12 residues. After removal of 5 bases from V and 12 bases from J, the junction contained 5 bases not matched to a gene. The germline V gene encodes CDR1 MNHEY and CDR2 SVGAGI.